The clone carrying this T cell receptor (beta chain) was recorded a few times. Sequencing used immunoSEQ multiplex PCR; TCRdb keeps in-frame clones, though not all of them. The sample carries 25,000 to 35,000 clones, over 85% recorded once. The V gene end was trimmed by 4 bases and the J gene end by 0 bases; junction bases not matched to a gene: 5. This CDR3 region has 17 residues. The germline CDR1 and CDR2 sequences are SGDLS and YYNGEE. This record comes from a study of T cell changes during pregnancy in multiple sclerosis. Sequencing used CD4+ T cells from peripheral blood mononuclear cells, obtained in the second trimester of pregnancy. The chain links TRBV9 to TRBJ2-6; 9 bases match TRBD2. This TCR was recovered from a female donor in good health, enrolled as a control in a pregnancy study. The CDR3 bases are TGTGCCAGCAGCTTATTAGCGGGGGCCTCTGGGGCCAACGTCCTGACTTTC. It codes for CASSLLAGASGANVLTF.